The clone carrying this T cell receptor (beta chain) has only a few counts. In the original workflow: The assay estimated nucleated cells by amplifying reference gene primers. Here immunoSEQ multiplex PCR was the method, and the copy in TCRdb shows in-frame clones only, minus some. The DNA was the basis for D and trimming; V, J and clone size are from that table. This sample has tens of thousands of clones, with around 75% found just once. The sample belongs to a study of blood T cell repertoires in COVID-19. In the study overall: COVID-19 samples from acute and convalescent phases originated in the United States, Italy and Spain. The cDNA or gDNA used as material had been derived from T cells, B-cell-depleted T cells, or PBMCs.

The CDR3 spans 14 residues. Germline CDR1 reads LGHDT; CDR2 reads YNNKEL (reference sequence). Trimming removed 0 bases at V and 4 bases at J, with 10 bases between. Sequencing was done on a sample of peripheral blood. This clonotype was obtained from a man older than 75 with acute or convalescent COVID-19. The chain couples TRBV3-1 (or the pseudogene TRBV3-2) to TRBJ2-7; D possibly corresponds to TRBD1 (6 bases). The CDR3 here is CASSQDGTGYEQYF. Written as DNA, the CDR3 is TGTGCCAGCAGCCAAGACGGTACAGGGTACGAGCAGTACTTC.